One sample yielded the 24 T cell receptor beta chains listed below, sequenced in a study of T cell changes during pregnancy in multiple sclerosis. Only in-frame clones appear in the TCRdb table, and some are missing; sequencing was by immunoSEQ multiplex PCR. The data show some 22,000 clones, with 87% seen just once and approximately 8% held by the top ten. The starting material was CD8+ T cells from peripheral blood mononuclear cells, obtained after pregnancy. The receptors derive from a female donor with multiple sclerosis, enrolled in a pregnancy study.

The chain couples TRBV19 to TRBJ2-7; tentative D call: TRBD1 (6 bases). The CDR3 runs to 12 residues. CDR1 is LNHDA and CDR2 is SQIVND in the germline V gene (reference sequence). V lost 5 bases and J 6 bases, leaving 11 bases between the germline ends. For the CDR3, the DNA is TGTGCCAGTAGTCCCCCCAGGGGCGAGCAGTACTTC. Translation gives CASSPPRGEQYF.

This clone was detected only once. The chain employs TRBV2 and TRBJ2-1, with D possibly being TRBD2 (5 bases). Germline V CDR1 and CDR2: SNHLY, FYNNEI. V was trimmed by 5 bases and J by 2 bases, leaving 19 bases between them. CDR3 length: 17 residues. CDR3 sequence: CASSREPGGGPYNEQFF. CDR3 nucleotides: TGTGCCAGCAGTCGGGAACCCGGCGGAGGCCCCTACAATGAGCAGTTCTTC.

The sample holds one count of this clone. The rearrangement links TRBV18 to TRBJ1-1; 11 bases are a match to TRBD1. The CDR3 has 17 residues. V was clipped by 1 base and J by 1 base; unmatched bases: 5. Germline V CDR1 and CDR2: KGHSH, LQKENI. The CDR3 DNA sequence: TGTGCCAGCTCACCACGGGGGACAGGGGGAAAGAACACTGAAGCTTTCTTT. Protein sequence: CASSPRGTGGKNTEAFF.

This clone was seen once. The chain has TRBV9 and TRBJ2-7; 11 positions agree with TRBD1. V gave up 3 bases and J gave up 4 bases; unmatched junction bases: 3. The germline V gene has CDR1 SGDLS and CDR2 YYNGEE. The length of the CDR3 is 14 residues. CDR3 in DNA: TGTGCCAGCAGCGCAGGGACAGGGGGGTACGAGCAGTACTTC. As protein: CASSAGTGGYEQYF.

This clone was recorded only once. The J gene is TRBJ2-7, the V gene TRBV7-2; no clear D. The CDR3 sequence is 15 residues long. Germline V gene lookup returns CDR1 SGHTA and CDR2 FQGNSA. The germline V and J ends were trimmed by 5 bases and 3 bases, with 17 bases remaining between them. The CDR3 here is CASSQVLATVYEQYF. The DNA of the CDR3 is TGTGCCAGCAGCCAGGTCCTCGCCACAGTCTACGAGCAGTACTTC.

This clone was observed a single time. The V call is TRBV6-5, the J call TRBJ2-3, with 9 nucleotides matching TRBD2. Germline CDR1 and CDR2: MNHEY and SVGAGI. The CDR3 spans 15 residues. Trimming at V came to 6 bases and at J to 6 bases, leaving 10 bases not matched to a gene. DNA for the CDR3: TGTGCCAGCAGCTACGGGACTAGCATGGGGGATACGCAGTATTTT. This encodes CASSYGTSMGDTQYF.

This chain uses TRBV6-4 with TRBJ1-1; a weak D match, TRBD1 (5 bases). V lost 3 bases and J 2 bases, leaving 10 bases between the germline ends. Germline V gene data show CDR1 as MRHNA and CDR2 as SNTAGT. This CDR3 is built from 14 residues. The CDR3 DNA follows: TGTGCCAGCAGTGAAGGGGTGGAAAACACTGAAGCTTTCTTT. The encoded protein is CASSEGVENTEAFF.

This clone came up once. The rearrangement uses TRBV9 and TRBJ1-1, with a weak D call TRBD1 (5 bases). The CDR3 extends over 16 amino acids. Trimming removed 1 base from V and 0 bases from J, with 13 bases in between. Germline CDR1 and CDR2: SGDLS and YYNGEE. CDR3 in DNA: TGTGCCAGCAGCGTATCATATGGGGCGGTGAACACTGAAGCTTTCTTT. Encoded protein: CASSVSYGAVNTEAFF.

On this clone itself: Other DNA sequences in this specimen translate into the identical CDR3. This chain's CDR3 is CASSLLTREETQYF. The CDR3 DNA reads as TGTGCCAGCAGTCTGTTGACTAGGGAAGAGACCCAGTACTTC. This chain uses TRBV6-5 with TRBJ2-5, with a tentative D call TRBD2 (6 bases). Germline values: CDR1 MNHEY, CDR2 SVGAGI. The CDR3 sequence is 14 residues long. V lost 5 bases and J lost 3, with 13 bases in between.

This sequence joins TRBV4-1 and TRBJ1-4, with D hard to call. V was trimmed by 4 bases and J by 8 bases, leaving 14 bases between them. Germline V gene lookup returns CDR1 MGHRA and CDR2 YSYEKL. The CDR3 has 14 amino acids. CDR3 sequence (DNA): TGCGCCAGCAGCCCGCTTGGCGGTGGGGAAAAACTGTTTTTT. Its translation: CASSPLGGGEKLFF.

This clone was recorded once. The sample carries other DNA sequences with the same CDR3. The J gene is TRBJ1-1, the V gene TRBV2; D perhaps matches TRBD1 (6 bases). The CDR3 sequence is 13 residues long. CDR1 and CDR2 (germline): SNHLY, FYNNEI. Trimming took off 5 bases at V and 6 bases at J, with 13 bases between the two ends. The CDR3 spells CASSPQGQPEAFF. In DNA form, the CDR3 reads TGTGCCAGCAGTCCACAGGGACAACCTGAAGCTTTCTTT.

This chain uses TRBV9 with TRBJ2-7; D not certain. The CDR3 is 12 amino acids. Germline CDR1 reads SGDLS; CDR2 reads YYNGEE. CDR3 protein: CAYQACSYEQYF. CDR3 DNA sequence: TGTGCATATCAGGCGTGCTCCTACGAGCAGTACTTC.

The chain combines TRBV10-3 with TRBJ2-3; no clear D. The CDR3 sequence is 16 residues long. V gave up 0 bases and J gave up 4 bases, with 14 bases separating them. Germline lookup yields CDR1 ENHRY and CDR2 SYGVKD. The CDR3 loop is CAISESGVAYSDTQYF. The CDR3 region has the DNA TGTGCCATCAGTGAGTCAGGAGTAGCCTACTCAGATACGCAGTATTTT.

The V gene is TRBV2, the J gene TRBJ1-1, with D unresolved. CDR1 is SNHLY, CDR2 FYNNEI, per germline. Trimming took 6 bases from V and 6 from J, leaving 14 bases between them. The CDR3 length is 13 residues. In DNA form, the CDR3 reads TGTGCCAGCAGACCACTCGAAGATCCTGAAGCTTTCTTT. This codes for CASRPLEDPEAFF.

In its sample, this clone was seen once. The chain recombines TRBV5-6 with TRBJ2-7; 9 nucleotides align to TRBD1. The V gene end was trimmed by 4 bases and the J gene end by 5 bases; junction bases not matched to a gene: 16. Germline assignment: CDR1 SGHDT and CDR2 YYEEEE. CDR3 length equals 17 residues. The CDR3 protein is CASSPSWTGTGIDEQYF. The CDR3 DNA sequence: TGTGCCAGCAGCCCATCGTGGACCGGGACAGGGATCGACGAGCAGTACTTC. The entire variable domain, with the rest obtained from reference TRBV5-6 and TRBJ2-7, is as follows: DAGVTQSPTHLIKTRGQQVTLRCSPKSGHDTVSWYQQALGQGPQFIFQYYEEEERQRGNFPDRFSGHQFPNYSSELNVNALLLGDSALYLCASSPSWTGTGIDEQYFGPGTRLTVT.

The CDR3 sequence: CASSLASGVYNEQFF. In DNA form, the CDR3 reads TGTGCCAGCAGCTTAGCTAGCGGAGTATACAATGAGCAGTTCTTC. V is TRBV7-9 and J is TRBJ2-1; D might be TRBD2 (6 bases). This CDR3 is 15 amino acids long. The V end was cut by 0 bases, the J end by 4 bases, with 10 bases between. Per germline, CDR1 SEHNR and CDR2 FQNEAQ (reference sequence).

This chain uses TRBV7-9 with TRBJ1-5; 7 bases line up with TRBD1. The CDR3 extends over 17 amino acids. Germline CDR1 and CDR2: SEHNR and FQNEAQ (reference sequence). Germline trimming cut 8 bases from V and 0 bases from J; bases unmatched to any gene: 13. CDR3 residues: CASLRIGTAYSNQPQHF. DNA for the CDR3: TGTGCCAGCCTGCGGATTGGGACAGCTTATAGCAATCAGCCCCAGCATTTT.

This rearrangement joins TRBV11-2 to TRBJ2-3, with D perhaps TRBD2 (5 bases). V shed 4 bases and J shed 6 bases, with 8 bases lying between them. There are 12 residues in the CDR3. Germline lookup yields CDR1 SGHAT and CDR2 FQNNGV. CDR3 region: CASSSGGDTQYF. The CDR3 nucleotides read TGTGCCAGCAGCTCAGGCGGGGATACGCAGTATTTT.

This sequence joins TRBV10-3 and TRBJ2-7; the D is unclear. The CDR3 length is 14 residues. Germline V gene sequence: CDR1 ENHRY, CDR2 SYGVKD. The V end lost 6 bases, the J end lost 4 bases, and 16 bases lay between the germline ends. This CDR3 reads CAIRSSESQYEQYF. DNA of the CDR3: TGTGCCATCAGGTCTAGTGAGTCCCAATACGAGCAGTACTTC.

CDR3 in DNA: TGTGCCAGCCACACACCCGGGACACACTACGAGCAGTACTTC. Translated: CASHTPGTHYEQYF. The chain recombines TRBV28 with TRBJ2-7, with D maybe TRBD1 (6 bases). Germline V gene sequence: CDR1 MDHEN, CDR2 SYDVKM. The CDR3 totals 14 residues. The V end lost 8 bases, the J end lost 3 bases, and 17 bases lay between the germline ends.

The chain recombines TRBV7-9 with TRBJ2-2; 9 bases are a match to TRBD2. With 4 bases clipped from V and 4 bases from J, the junction kept 7 bases outside the gene matches. The CDR3 loop spans 16 amino acids. Germline V gene lookup returns CDR1 SEHNR and CDR2 FQNEAQ (reference sequence). The CDR3 reads CASSSGSGSPTGELFF. CDR3 nucleotides: TGTGCCAGCAGCTCCGGTAGCGGGAGTCCCACCGGGGAGCTGTTTTTT.

The V gene is TRBV11-2, the J gene TRBJ2-5; D may be TRBD2 (6 bases). The CDR3 has 15 residues. CDR1 and CDR2 from the germline V gene are SGHAT and FQNNGV. V gave up 4 bases and J gave up 2 bases, with 14 bases separating them. CDR3 amino acids: CASSSWDWAQETQYF. In DNA form, the CDR3 reads TGTGCCAGCAGCTCTTGGGACTGGGCACAAGAGACCCAGTACTTC.

The chain combines TRBV13 with TRBJ2-7, with 9 bases that match TRBD2. V lost 0 bases, J lost 1 base, and 4 bases stayed unmatched. The CDR3 length is 16 residues. From germline, CDR1 is PRHDT and CDR2 FYEKMQ (reference sequence). CDR3 protein: CASSLGRAGGSYEQYF. The CDR3 DNA reads as TGTGCCAGCAGCTTAGGGCGAGCGGGAGGATCCTACGAGCAGTACTTC.

V is TRBV4-1 and J is TRBJ2-1; TRBD2 agrees at 15 bases. The CDR3 sequence is 17 residues long. V was clipped by 2 bases and J by 9 bases; unmatched bases: 8. Looked up from germline, CDR1 is MGHRA and CDR2 is YSYEKL. CDR3 sequence: CASSQTKGLAGGSEQFF. The CDR3 region has the DNA TGCGCCAGCAGCCAAACCAAGGGACTAGCGGGAGGTTCTGAGCAGTTCTTC.